This T cell receptor (beta chain) was sequenced in a study of prognosis after radiotherapy for stage I lung cancer. Regarding the study as a whole: Some patients went on to develop distant metastases. Their Shannon entropy after stereotactic body radiation therapy was lower, and its change from baseline was also lower. There were reportedly differences in TRBV and TRBJ gene usage between patients with and without metastases. Tumor specificity was not determined for the expanded TCR clones.

As regards this clonotype: Its specificity is not known. An end of the junction differs from the germline gene, which may be a read error.

With two time points in the design, roughly 5.7 milliliters of peripheral blood were drawn at each one. From genomic DNA, two-round multiplex PCR was used to amplify TCR beta CDR3. During first-round PCR, primers specific to each TRBV and TRBJ gene were used. One entry per CDR3 protein, called by TCRdb with MiXCR from the multiplex PCR reads. This table holds approximately 13,000 distinct CDR3 sequences, approximately 30% found once. The V gene's germline CDR1 is GTSNPN and CDR2 SVGIG (reference sequence). The CDR3 length is 15 residues. V usage is TRBV30 and J usage is TRBJ2-7, with D perhaps TRBD1 (5 bases). Here the sequenced sample was PBMCs, taken before or after stereotactic body radiation therapy (not recorded which). The sequence derives from a donor over 45 with non-small cell lung cancer. As DNA, the CDR3 is TGTGCCTGGAGTTATAGAACAGGTGGTTCCTACGATCAGTACTTC. Protein product: CAWSYRTGGSYDQYF.